The rows below give T cell receptor beta chains drawn from one sample of a study of cytomegalovirus exposure and HLA in healthy donors. This table comes from immunoSEQ multiplex PCR, and its TCRdb copy is limited to in-frame clones, with some not included. Among around 200,000 clones listed, almost 80% were seen once. Source material: PBMCs. These TCRs come from a young woman in good health and CMV-seronegative. Both conserved end residues are part of each CDR3. The D gene is left open where the match is weak. Not all rows give a size; the values are once, few, many and, for expanded clones, a class.

v_call: TRBV7-9; d_call: NA; j_call: TRBJ1-6; clone_size: NA; cdr3_aa: CASSTDRFVPLHF; cdr3_nt: TGTGCCAGCAGTACAGACCGCTTTGTACCCCTCCACTTT
v_call: TRBV10-3; d_call: TRBD1; j_call: TRBJ1-2; clone_size: NA; cdr3_aa: CAISERGQPYFGYTF; cdr3_nt: TGTGCCATCAGTGAAAGGGGACAGCCTTACTTCGGCTACACCTTC
v_call: TRBV5-4; d_call: TRBD1; j_call: TRBJ2-7; clone_size: few; cdr3_aa: CASSLGWDRGSYEQYF; cdr3_nt: TGTGCCAGCAGCTTGGGCTGGGACAGGGGATCCTACGAGCAGTACTTC
v_call: TRBV28; d_call: NA; j_call: TRBJ1-6; clone_size: few; cdr3_aa: CASTGATRDSPLHF; cdr3_nt: TGTGCCAGCACTGGGGCCACTCGTGATTCACCCCTCCACTTT
v_call: TRBV6-4; d_call: NA; j_call: TRBJ2-1; clone_size: NA; cdr3_aa: CASSDTGVNEQFF; cdr3_nt: TGTGCCAGCAGTGACACCGGGGTCAATGAGCAGTTCTTC
v_call: TRBV28; d_call: NA; j_call: TRBJ1-1; clone_size: NA; cdr3_aa: CASSQQVSTEAFF; cdr3_nt: TGTGCCAGCAGTCAACAGGTTTCCACTGAAGCTTTCTTT
v_call: TRBV7-9; d_call: NA; j_call: TRBJ1-1; clone_size: once; cdr3_aa: CASSLGDWLNTEAFF; cdr3_nt: TGTGCCAGCAGCTTAGGGGACTGGCTGAACACTGAAGCTTTCTTT
v_call: TRBV6-6; d_call: TRBD1; j_call: TRBJ1-2; clone_size: NA; cdr3_aa: CASSYSMSGGGKGYTF; cdr3_nt: TGTGCCAGCAGTTACTCGATGTCAGGGGGAGGAAAAGGCTACACCTTC
v_call: TRBV30; d_call: TRBD2; j_call: TRBJ2-7; clone_size: NA; cdr3_aa: CAWRSSGTSGGQYF; cdr3_nt: TGTGCCTGGCGAAGCTCCGGGACTAGCGGCGGGCAGTACTTC
v_call: TRBV7-8; d_call: TRBD2; j_call: TRBJ2-2; clone_size: NA; cdr3_aa: CAVPGTSGTNTGELFF; cdr3_nt: TGTGCCGTACCCGGGACTAGCGGGACCAACACCGGGGAGCTGTTTTTT
v_call: TRBV27; d_call: NA; j_call: TRBJ2-3; clone_size: NA; cdr3_aa: CASNNPGTDTQYF; cdr3_nt: TGTGCCAGCAACAACCCAGGGACAGATACGCAGTATTTT
v_call: TRBV7-3; d_call: NA; j_call: TRBJ1-1; clone_size: NA; cdr3_aa: CASSPNRASEAFF; cdr3_nt: TGTGCCAGCAGCCCCAACAGGGCGTCTGAAGCTTTCTTT
v_call: TRBV28; d_call: TRBD2; j_call: TRBJ2-2; clone_size: NA; cdr3_aa: CASSLAGADGELFF; cdr3_nt: TGTGCCAGCAGTCTAGCGGGGGCCGATGGGGAGCTGTTTTTT
v_call: TRBV5-6; d_call: NA; j_call: TRBJ2-4; clone_size: NA; cdr3_aa: CASTAFVAEAPHF; cdr3_nt: TGTGCCAGCACCGCATTCGTAGCGGAGGCCCCGCACTTC
v_call: TRBV29-1; d_call: NA; j_call: TRBJ2-2; clone_size: NA; cdr3_aa: CSVVIGSNTGELFF; cdr3_nt: TGCAGCGTTGTAATCGGTTCGAACACCGGGGAGCTGTTTTTT
v_call: TRBV29-1; d_call: NA; j_call: TRBJ1-3; clone_size: NA; cdr3_aa: CSVEGRHSGNTIYF; cdr3_nt: TGCAGCGTTGAGGGCAGGCACTCTGGAAACACCATATATTTT
v_call: TRBV7-6; d_call: NA; j_call: TRBJ2-1; clone_size: NA; cdr3_aa: CASSLAGGYNEQFF; cdr3_nt: TGTGCCAGCAGCTTAGCGGGGGGCTACAATGAGCAGTTCTTC
v_call: TRBV11-2; d_call: NA; j_call: TRBJ1-2; clone_size: few; cdr3_aa: CASSLGTQNYGYTF; cdr3_nt: TGTGCCAGCAGCTTAGGGACACAAAACTATGGCTACACCTTC